Presented here are 27 T cell receptor beta chains from one specimen sequenced in a study of cytomegalovirus exposure and HLA in healthy donors. Primers for the PCR totalled 60 Vbeta and 13 Jbeta. Using immunoSEQ multiplex PCR, the repertoire was profiled, and TCRdb retains in-frame clones only, with some absent. The table has under 200,000 clones, 60% to 80% seen once. Sequenced: PBMCs. The origin of the receptors is a woman in her forties in good health and CMV-seropositive.

V is TRBV7-9 and J is TRBJ2-1; 9 bases fit TRBD1. The CDR3 consists of 15 residues. The J segment lost 7 bases and the V segment lost 3 bases, leaving 7 bases of the junction unmatched. CDR1 and CDR2 from the germline V gene are SEHNR and FQNEAQ (reference sequence). CDR3 amino acids: CASSLGQGEMNEQFF. The CDR3 DNA follows: TGTGCCAGCAGCTTGGGACAGGGTGAAATGAATGAGCAGTTCTTC. Based on the CDR3 plus reference TRBV7-9 and TRBJ2-1, the full variable domain is DTGVSQNPRHKITKRGQNVTFRCDPISEHNRLYWYRQTLGQGPEFLTYFQNEAQLEKSRLLSDRFSAERPKGSFSTLEIQRTEQGDSAMYLCASSLGQGEMNEQFFGPGTRLTVL.

The chain combines TRBV5-5 with TRBJ1-4; no clear D. This CDR3 comprises 16 residues. The germline V and J ends were trimmed by 4 bases and 5 bases, with 18 bases remaining between them. Germline CDR1 and CDR2: SGHKS and YYEKEE (reference sequence). The CDR3 spells CASSPTPRMTNEKLFF. CDR3 nucleotides: TGTGCCAGCAGCCCAACCCCGCGGATGACCAATGAAAAACTGTTTTTT.

V usage is TRBV21-1 and J usage is TRBJ2-3; the table gives TRBD2 as D, unverified against the DNA. TRBV21-1 is marked as a pseudogene. This CDR3 has 14 amino acids. CDR3 nucleotide sequence: TGTGCCAGCAGCAATACGAAGGAGGGCGATACGCAGTATTTT. Translating it yields CASSNTKEGDTQYF.

The CDR3 loop is CASSLRSTDTQYF. The CDR3 DNA follows: TGCGCCAGCAGCTTGCGGTCTACAGATACGCAGTATTTT. The V and J genes are TRBV5-1 and TRBJ2-3; no clear D gene. The V gene's germline CDR1 is SGHRS and CDR2 YFSETQ. This CDR3 contains 13 residues. Trimming removed 1 base at V and 3 bases at J, with 6 bases between.

The chain joins TRBV15 to TRBJ2-1; 9 bases line up with TRBD1. V shed 0 bases and J 7 bases; nucleotides not matched to a gene: 4. CDR1 and CDR2 (germline): LNHNV, YYDKDF (reference sequence). The CDR3 is 15 residues long. The CDR3 is CATSRDRGTGNEQFF. In nucleotides, the CDR3 is TGTGCCACCAGCAGAGATAGGGGGACAGGGAATGAGCAGTTCTTC. Full variable domain (rest looked up from reference TRBV15 and TRBJ2-1): DAMVIQNPRYQVTQFGKPVTLSCSQTLNHNVMYWYQQKSSQAPKLLFHYYDKDFNNEADTPDNFQSRRPNTSFCFLDIRSPGLGDTAMYLCATSRDRGTGNEQFFGPGTRLTVL.

The chain joins TRBV7-8 to TRBJ2-1; D remains ambiguous. The V end lost 1 base, the J end lost 5 bases, and 6 bases lay between the germline ends. The CDR3 consists of 13 residues. From germline, CDR1 is SGHVS and CDR2 FQNEAQ. CDR3 coding DNA: TGTGCCAGCAGCTTAGGCAGGCACAATGAGCAGTTCTTC. Protein: CASSLGRHNEQFF.

The chain links TRBV19 to TRBJ1-6, with D tentatively TRBD1 (5 bases). V was trimmed by 4 bases and J by 2 bases, leaving 12 bases between them. The CDR3 consists of 16 residues. CDR1 and CDR2 from the germline V gene are LNHDA and SQIVND (reference sequence). In DNA, the CDR3 is TGTGCCAGTAGTACTGCTGTGGGGCCCTATAATTCACCCCTCCACTTT. Encoded protein: CASSTAVGPYNSPLHF.

The chain has TRBV21-1 and TRBJ2-3; TRBD2 reflects the table's D call only, with no check against the DNA. TRBV21-1 is a pseudogene segment. The CDR3 is made up of 17 amino acids. The CDR3 loop is CASSKETGGDWADTQYF. In nucleotides, the CDR3 is TGTGCCAGCAGCAAAGAGACGGGCGGGGATTGGGCAGATACGCAGTATTTT.

A few counts support this clone. The chain combines TRBV6-1 with TRBJ1-3; D possibly corresponds to TRBD1 (5 bases). Trimming removed 1 base at V and 1 base at J, with 11 bases between. Germline values: CDR1 MNHNS, CDR2 SASEGT. This CDR3 is 16 amino acids long. Here the CDR3 reads CASSEGGLISGNTIYF. CDR3 DNA sequence: TGTGCCAGCAGTGAAGGGGGACTTATTTCTGGAAACACCATATATTTT.

The gene calls are TRBV29-1 and TRBJ2-3, with 10 bases identical to TRBD1. The length of the CDR3 is 14 residues. Germline V gene sequence: CDR1 SQVTM, CDR2 ANQGSEA. J was trimmed by 3 bases and V by 1 base; bases with no gene match: 1. CDR3 loop: CSVEAGQGTDTQYF. The CDR3 DNA reads as TGCAGCGTTGAAGCGGGACAGGGGACAGATACGCAGTATTTT.

Only a few counts were recorded for this clone. This sequence joins TRBV5-6 and TRBJ1-5; D is unresolved. The CDR3 has 14 residues. V lost 0 bases and J 8 bases, leaving 12 bases between the germline ends. Germline assignment: CDR1 SGHDT and CDR2 YYEEEE. The CDR3 sequence: CASSLEGRSEPQHF. The CDR3 bases are TGTGCCAGCAGCTTGGAAGGGAGGAGTGAGCCCCAGCATTTT. Combining the CDR3 with reference TRBV5-6 and TRBJ1-5 gives the whole variable domain DAGVTQSPTHLIKTRGQQVTLRCSPKSGHDTVSWYQQALGQGPQFIFQYYEEEERQRGNFPDRFSGHQFPNYSSELNVNALLLGDSALYLCASSLEGRSEPQHFGDGTRLSIL.

Only one count was recorded for this clone. V usage is TRBV19 and J usage is TRBJ2-2; possible D gene TRBD1, 6 bases. This CDR3 region has 15 residues. Germline V CDR1 and CDR2: LNHDA, SQIVND (reference sequence). Trimming took off 3 bases at V and 5 bases at J, with 13 bases between the two ends. This CDR3 reads CASSIRGGVTGELFF. The CDR3 DNA is TGTGCCAGTAGTATCAGAGGGGGAGTGACCGGGGAGCTGTTTTTT.

The rearrangement joins TRBV10-3 to TRBJ1-3, with 9 bases aligning to TRBD1. Germline V lookup: CDR1 ENHRY, CDR2 SYGVKD. The V gene end was trimmed by 11 bases and the J gene end by 0 bases; junction bases not matched to a gene: 5. CDR3 length equals 14 residues. The CDR3 here is CASRTGDSGNTIYF. CDR3 bases: TGTGCCTCCCGGACAGGGGACTCTGGAAACACCATATATTTT.

This chain connects TRBV7-2 to TRBJ1-6, with D possibly matching TRBD1 (5 bases). This CDR3 contains 16 residues. Trimming removed 1 base at V and 9 bases at J, with 16 bases between. Germline V gene lookup returns CDR1 SGHTA and CDR2 FQGNSA. The CDR3 DNA follows: TGTGCCAGCAGCTTAGAGCGGTACGGGGGAATTTCACCCCTCCACTTT. It yields the protein CASSLERYGGISPLHF.

This rearrangement joins TRBV30 to TRBJ1-2; TRBD1 aligns across 7 bases. J lost 7 bases, V lost 2 bases, and 7 bases had no gene match. Germline assignment: CDR1 GTSNPN and CDR2 SVGIG (reference sequence). CDR3 length: 13 residues. CDR3 DNA: TGTGCCTGGAGTACGGGGACAGACTCTGGCTACACCTTC. Its translation is CAWSTGTDSGYTF.

This rearrangement joins TRBV14 to TRBJ1-2; a possible D gene is TRBD1 (6 bases). Germline V gene data show CDR1 as SGHDN and CDR2 as FVKESK. V lost 2 bases to trimming and J lost 7 bases, with 14 bases between them. This CDR3 is built from 14 residues. Written as DNA, the CDR3 is TGTGCCAGCAGCCAACAGGCAGGGGAGCGTGGCTACACCTTC. Its translation: CASSQQAGERGYTF. The full variable domain, completed using reference TRBV14 and TRBJ1-2, is EAGVTQFPSHSVIEKGQTVTLRCDPISGHDNLYWYRRVMGKEIKFLLHFVKESKQDESGMPNNRFLAERTGGTYSTLKVQPAELEDSGVYFCASSQQAGERGYTFGSGTRLTVV.

The chain links TRBV6-5 to TRBJ2-4, with 9 bases fitting TRBD2. Trimming removed 0 bases from V and 5 bases from J; junction bases left unmatched: 2. CDR1 and CDR2 (germline): MNHEY, SVGAGI. The CDR3 sequence is 15 residues long. Here the CDR3 DNA reads TGTGCCAGCAGTTACTCGGGCGGGAGGGAAAACATTCAGTACTTC. It codes for CASSYSGGRENIQYF.

The CDR3 DNA sequence: TGTGCCAGCAGCTCCGGACTAGCTCTGGGAGAGACCCAGTACTTC. Translation gives CASSSGLALGETQYF. The chain links TRBV9 to TRBJ2-5; TRBD2 agrees at 8 bases. V was clipped by 4 bases and J by 4 bases; unmatched bases: 9. Germline V gene data show CDR1 as SGDLS and CDR2 as YYNGEE. The CDR3 extends over 15 amino acids. The full variable domain, in which reference TRBV9 and TRBJ2-5 provide the parts outside the CDR3, is DSGVTQTPKHLITATGQRVTLRCSPRSGDLSVYWYQQSLDQGLQFLIQYYNGEERAKGNILERFSAQQFPDLHSELNLSSLELGDSALYFCASSSGLALGETQYFGPGTRLLVL.

The chain carries TRBV30 and TRBJ1-5, with 9 nucleotides matching TRBD1. The CDR3 totals 15 residues. Looked up from germline, CDR1 is GTSNPN and CDR2 is SVGIG (reference sequence). J was trimmed by 3 bases and V by 0 bases; bases with no gene match: 3. The CDR3 protein is CAWSVRDRDNQPQHF. The CDR3 DNA reads TGTGCCTGGAGTGTACGGGACAGGGACAATCAGCCCCAGCATTTT.

The gene calls are TRBV5-6 and TRBJ1-1; 9 nucleotides match TRBD1. Germline V CDR1 and CDR2: SGHDT, YYEEEE. CDR3 size: 15 residues. V dropped 4 bases and J dropped 1; count of bases not matched to a gene: 5. The CDR3 protein is CASSGATGGNTEAFF. The CDR3 DNA reads TGTGCCAGCAGCGGGGCGACAGGGGGGAACACTGAAGCTTTCTTT.

V is TRBV7-2 and J is TRBJ2-7, with 8 nucleotides matching TRBD2. V gave up 3 bases and J gave up 3 bases; unmatched junction bases: 1. This CDR3 is 13 amino acids long. Germline CDR1 is SGHTA and CDR2 is FQGNSA. In DNA, the CDR3 is TGTGCCAGCAGCTTTAGCGGGGACTACGAGCAGTACTTC. Amino acid sequence: CASSFSGDYEQYF. Combining the CDR3 with reference TRBV7-2 and TRBJ2-7 gives the whole variable domain GAGVSQSPSNKVTEKGKDVELRCDPISGHTALYWYRQSLGQGLEFLIYFQGNSAPDKSGLPSDRFSAERTGGSVSTLTIQRTQQEDSAVYLCASSFSGDYEQYFGPGTRLTVT.

The chain couples TRBV30 to TRBJ2-5; 7 nucleotides agree with TRBD1. The trim removed 0 bases at V and 5 bases at J, leaving 9 bases unmatched. Germline-derived CDR1 and CDR2 are GTSNPN and SVGIG (reference sequence). This CDR3 is built from 15 residues. CDR3 loop: CAWSVRTGVRETQYF. CDR3 nucleotides: TGTGCCTGGAGTGTAAGAACAGGGGTACGGGAGACCCAGTACTTC. Full variable domain (outside the CDR3, taken from reference TRBV30 and TRBJ2-5): SQTIHQWPATLVQPVGSPLSLECTVEGTSNPNLYWYRQAAGRGLQLLFYSVGIGQISSEVPQNLSASRPQDRQFILSSKKLLLSDSGFYLCAWSVRTGVRETQYFGPGTRLLVL.

The sample holds one count of this clone. J is TRBJ2-3 and V is TRBV7-9, with 11 bases aligning to TRBD2. V dropped 5 bases and J dropped 1; count of bases not matched to a gene: 2. Germline values: CDR1 SEHNR, CDR2 FQNEAQ (reference sequence). This CDR3 spans 15 amino acids. The CDR3 sequence is CASSEGLAGTDTQYF. DNA of the CDR3: TGTGCCAGCAGCGAGGGACTAGCGGGCACAGATACGCAGTATTTT. The full variable domain, in which reference TRBV7-9 and TRBJ2-3 provide the parts outside the CDR3, is DTGVSQNPRHKITKRGQNVTFRCDPISEHNRLYWYRQTLGQGPEFLTYFQNEAQLEKSRLLSDRFSAERPKGSFSTLEIQRTEQGDSAMYLCASSEGLAGTDTQYFGPGTRLTVL.

A few counts support this clone. Other DNA variants within this sample encode the same CDR3. The chain employs TRBV7-2 and TRBJ2-5; 9 bases are shared with TRBD2. Matching the DNA end better, TRBJ2-7 makes the J call doubtful. The CDR3 is made up of 15 amino acids. Per germline, CDR1 SGHTA and CDR2 FQGNSA. CDR3 residues: CASSPPASGTYEQYF. CDR3 in DNA: TGTGCCAGCAGCCCCCCCGCTAGCGGGACCTACGAGCAGTACTTC.

This chain uses TRBV9 with TRBJ2-7, with TRBD1 as a possible D gene (6 bases). The CDR3 consists of 14 residues. The V gene's germline CDR1 is SGDLS and CDR2 YYNGEE. Trimming took 0 bases from V and 6 from J, leaving 13 bases between them. The CDR3 bases are TGTGCCAGCAGCGTAGAGGGGGAATCGGGCGAGCAGTACTTC. This encodes CASSVEGESGEQYF.

This chain joins TRBV7-8 and TRBJ1-3, with TRBD1 matching over 8 bases. The germline gives CDR1 SGHVS, CDR2 FQNEAQ. The CDR3 sequence is 16 residues long. V trimming: 2 bases; J trimming: 0 bases; junction bases outside the gene matches: 3. CDR3 coding DNA: TGTGCCAGCAGCTTACAGGGGGCAAGCTCTGGAAACACCATATATTTT. Translated: CASSLQGASSGNTIYF.

The chain uses TRBV10-2 and TRBJ2-3, with TRBD2 matching over 16 bases. The V segment lost 8 bases and the J segment 5 bases; nucleotides outside the gene matches: 13. CDR3 length: 18 amino acids. Germline CDR1 reads WSHSY; CDR2 reads SAAADI. The CDR3 sequence: CASSGSPGLAGGQDTQYF. DNA for the CDR3: TGCGCCAGCTCCGGCTCCCCGGGACTAGCGGGGGGGCAAGATACGCAGTATTTT.